The TCR beta chain under discussion was sequenced for a study of T cell responses to AZD1222 COVID-19 vaccine. Study-wide results and caveats: Possibly, clonal diversity was underestimated; donors were largely white British and included more females. Nearly half of the spike-specific TCRs reportedly recognize variant regions that carry no mutations. Spike-specific TCR breadth and depth both grew after two AZD1222 doses.

For this clone: Its target is unknown.

TCRdb's copy holds only in-frame clones and misses some; the assay was immunoSEQ multiplex PCR. The sample contains about 120,000 clones, 75% to 90% of which appear only once. Deletions cut 4 bases from V and 0 bases from J, with 10 bases between. The CDR3 loop spans 15 amino acids. Germline V gene data show CDR1 as SGDLS and CDR2 as YYNGEE. The sequences come from peripheral blood, collected on day 0 of AZD1222 vaccination. The clonotype was recovered from an adult in good health. The genes are TRBV9 and TRBJ1-4; D gene uncertain. The CDR3 protein is CASSPNRATNEKLFF. CDR3 DNA sequence: TGTGCCAGCAGCCCCAATCGGGCAACTAATGAAAAACTGTTTTTT.